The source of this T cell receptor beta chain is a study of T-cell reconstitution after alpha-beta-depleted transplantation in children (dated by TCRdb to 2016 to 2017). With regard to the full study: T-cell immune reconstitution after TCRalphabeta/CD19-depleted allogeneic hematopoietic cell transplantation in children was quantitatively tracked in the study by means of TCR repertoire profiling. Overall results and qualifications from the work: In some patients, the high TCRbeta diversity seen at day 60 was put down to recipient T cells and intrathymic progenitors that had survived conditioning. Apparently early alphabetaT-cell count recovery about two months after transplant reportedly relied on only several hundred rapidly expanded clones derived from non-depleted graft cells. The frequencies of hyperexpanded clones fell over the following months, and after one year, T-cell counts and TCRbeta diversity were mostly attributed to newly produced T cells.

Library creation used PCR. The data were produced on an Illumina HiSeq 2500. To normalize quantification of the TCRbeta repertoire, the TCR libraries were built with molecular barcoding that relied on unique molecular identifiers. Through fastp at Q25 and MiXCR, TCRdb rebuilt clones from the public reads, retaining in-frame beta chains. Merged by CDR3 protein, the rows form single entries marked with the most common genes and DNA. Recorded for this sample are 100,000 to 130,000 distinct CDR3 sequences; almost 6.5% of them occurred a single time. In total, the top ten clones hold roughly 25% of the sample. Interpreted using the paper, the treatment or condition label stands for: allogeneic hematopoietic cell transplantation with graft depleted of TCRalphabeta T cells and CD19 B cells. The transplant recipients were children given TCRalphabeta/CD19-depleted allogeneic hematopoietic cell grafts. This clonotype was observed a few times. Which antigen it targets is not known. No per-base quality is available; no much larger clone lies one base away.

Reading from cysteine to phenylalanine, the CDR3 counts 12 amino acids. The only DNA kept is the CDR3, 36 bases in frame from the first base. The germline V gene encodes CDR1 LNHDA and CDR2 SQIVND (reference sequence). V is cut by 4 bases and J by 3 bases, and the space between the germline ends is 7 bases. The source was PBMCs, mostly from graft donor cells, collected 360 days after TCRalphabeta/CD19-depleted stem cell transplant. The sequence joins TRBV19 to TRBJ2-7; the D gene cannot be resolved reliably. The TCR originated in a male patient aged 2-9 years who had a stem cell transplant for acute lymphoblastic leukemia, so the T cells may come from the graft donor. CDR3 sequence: CASSRADYEQYF. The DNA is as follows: TGTGCCAGTAGTAGGGCTGACTACGAGCAGTACTTC. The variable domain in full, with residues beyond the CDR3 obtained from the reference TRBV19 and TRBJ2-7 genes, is DGGITQSPKYLFRKEGQNVTLSCEQNLNHDAMYWYRQDPGQGLRLIYYSQIVNDFQKGDIAEGYSVSREKKESFPLTVTSAQKNPTAFYLCASSRADYEQYFGPGTRLTVT.